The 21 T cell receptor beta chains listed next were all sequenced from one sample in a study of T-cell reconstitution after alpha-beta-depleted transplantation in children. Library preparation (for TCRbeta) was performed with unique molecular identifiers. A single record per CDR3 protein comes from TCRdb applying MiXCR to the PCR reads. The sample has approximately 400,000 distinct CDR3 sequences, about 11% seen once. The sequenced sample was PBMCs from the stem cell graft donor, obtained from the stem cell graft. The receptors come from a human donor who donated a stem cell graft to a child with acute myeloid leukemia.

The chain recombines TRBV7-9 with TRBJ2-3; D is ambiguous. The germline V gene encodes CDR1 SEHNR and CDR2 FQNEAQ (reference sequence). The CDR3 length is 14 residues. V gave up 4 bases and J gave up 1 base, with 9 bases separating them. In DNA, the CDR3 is TGTGCCAGCAGCTATCAGCCGCGCACAGATACGCAGTATTTT. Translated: CASSYQPRTDTQYF.

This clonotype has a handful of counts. Here the CDR3 reads CSVVPAEGGIVYGYTF. The CDR3 bases are TGCAGCGTTGTCCCCGCCGAGGGGGGCATAGTCTATGGCTACACCTTC. V usage is TRBV29-1 and J usage is TRBJ1-2, with D possibly being TRBD1 (6 bases). The germline CDR1 and CDR2 sequences are SQVTM and ANQGSEA. The CDR3 spans 16 residues. The V and J ends lost 4 bases and 4 bases respectively, with 22 bases between them. The full variable domain, completed using reference TRBV29-1 and TRBJ1-2, is SAVISQKPSRDICQRGTSLTIQCQVDSQVTMMFWYRQQPGQSLTLIATANQGSEATYESGFVIDKFPISRPNLTFSTLTVSNMSPEDSSIYLCSVVPAEGGIVYGYTFGSGTRLTVV.

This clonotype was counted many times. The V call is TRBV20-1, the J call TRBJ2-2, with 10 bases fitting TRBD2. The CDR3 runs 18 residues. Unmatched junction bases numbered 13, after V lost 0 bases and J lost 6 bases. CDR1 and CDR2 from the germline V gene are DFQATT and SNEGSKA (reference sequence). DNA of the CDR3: TGCAGTGCTAGAGATGCCCTAGCGGGAGTTGGTCGGGCCGGGGAGCTGTTTTTT. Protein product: CSARDALAGVGRAGELFF.

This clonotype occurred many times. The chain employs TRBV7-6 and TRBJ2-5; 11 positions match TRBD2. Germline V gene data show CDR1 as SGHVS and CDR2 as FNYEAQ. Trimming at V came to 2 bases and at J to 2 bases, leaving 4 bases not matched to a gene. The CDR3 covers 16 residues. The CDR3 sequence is CASSLLGLAGQETQYF. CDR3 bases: TGTGCCAGCAGCTTATTAGGACTAGCGGGTCAAGAGACCCAGTACTTC.

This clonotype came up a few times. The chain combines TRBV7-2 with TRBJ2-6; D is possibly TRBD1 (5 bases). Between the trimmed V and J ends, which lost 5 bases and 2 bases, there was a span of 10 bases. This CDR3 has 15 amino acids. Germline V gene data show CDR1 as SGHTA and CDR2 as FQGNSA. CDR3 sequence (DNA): TGTGCCAGCAGCCCCCCAGGGACTGGGGCCAACGTCCTGACTTTC. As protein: CASSPPGTGANVLTF.

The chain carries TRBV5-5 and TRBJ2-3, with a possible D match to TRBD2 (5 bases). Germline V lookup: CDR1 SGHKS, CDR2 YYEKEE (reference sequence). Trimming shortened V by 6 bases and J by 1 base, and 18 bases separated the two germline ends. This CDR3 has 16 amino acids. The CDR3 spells CASNTASGLGTDTQYF. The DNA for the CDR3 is TGTGCCAGCAACACTGCCTCGGGGTTGGGCACAGATACGCAGTATTTT.

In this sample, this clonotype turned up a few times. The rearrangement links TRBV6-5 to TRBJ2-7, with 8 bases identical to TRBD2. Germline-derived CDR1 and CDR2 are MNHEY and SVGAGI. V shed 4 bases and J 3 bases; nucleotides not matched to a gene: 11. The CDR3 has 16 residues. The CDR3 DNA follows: TGTGCCAGCAGTTCCTCCGGCGGGGGGCCTATCTACGAGCAGTACGTC. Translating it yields CASSSSGGGPIYEQYV.

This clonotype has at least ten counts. CDR3: CAISESRAGGRPDTQYF. The CDR3 DNA reads TGTGCCATCAGTGAGTCGCGGGCGGGAGGGCGGCCAGATACGCAGTATTTT. The gene calls are TRBV10-3 and TRBJ2-3; 9 bases are shared with TRBD2. The CDR3 has 17 amino acids. Germline V lookup: CDR1 ENHRY, CDR2 SYGVKD. With V trimmed by 0 bases and J by 4 bases, 8 bases remained unmatched.

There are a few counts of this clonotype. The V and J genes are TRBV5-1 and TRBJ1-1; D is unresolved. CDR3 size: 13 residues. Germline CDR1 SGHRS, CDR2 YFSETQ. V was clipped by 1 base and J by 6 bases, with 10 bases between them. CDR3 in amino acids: CASSLLGSPEAFF. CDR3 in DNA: TGCGCCAGCAGCTTGCTTGGGAGCCCTGAAGCTTTCTTT. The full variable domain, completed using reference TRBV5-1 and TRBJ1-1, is KAGVTQTPRYLIKTRGQQVTLSCSPISGHRSVSWYQQTPGQGLQFLFEYFSETQRNKGNFPGRFSGRQFSNSRSEMNVSTLELGDSALYLCASSLLGSPEAFFGQGTRLTVV.

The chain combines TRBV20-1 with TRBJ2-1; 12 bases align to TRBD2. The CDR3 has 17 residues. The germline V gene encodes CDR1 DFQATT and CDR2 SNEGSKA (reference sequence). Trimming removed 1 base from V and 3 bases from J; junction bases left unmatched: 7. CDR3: CSARAPLAGGLYNEQFF. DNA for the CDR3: TGCAGTGCTAGAGCGCCACTAGCGGGAGGACTCTACAATGAGCAGTTCTTC.

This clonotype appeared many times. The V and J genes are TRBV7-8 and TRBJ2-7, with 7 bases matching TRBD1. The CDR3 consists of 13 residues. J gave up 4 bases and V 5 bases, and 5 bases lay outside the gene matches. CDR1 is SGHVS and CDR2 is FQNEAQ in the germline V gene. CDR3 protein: CASSLRTGYEQYV. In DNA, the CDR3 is TGTGCCAGCAGCCTGCGGACAGGTTACGAGCAGTACGTC.

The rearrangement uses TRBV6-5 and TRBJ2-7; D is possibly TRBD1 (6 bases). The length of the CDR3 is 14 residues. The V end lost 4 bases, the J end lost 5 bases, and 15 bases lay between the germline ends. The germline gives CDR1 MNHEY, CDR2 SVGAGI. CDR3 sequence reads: CASSSPTGSHEQYF. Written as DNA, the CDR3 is TGTGCCAGCAGTTCGCCAACAGGGAGTCACGAGCAGTACTTC.

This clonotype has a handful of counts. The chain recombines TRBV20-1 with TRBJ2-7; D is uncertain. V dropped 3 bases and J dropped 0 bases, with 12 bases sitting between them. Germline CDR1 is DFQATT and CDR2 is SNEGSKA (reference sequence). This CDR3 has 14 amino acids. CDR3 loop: CSARGPLSSYEQYV. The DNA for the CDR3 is TGCAGTGCTAGGGGCCCCCTGAGCTCCTACGAGCAGTACGTC.

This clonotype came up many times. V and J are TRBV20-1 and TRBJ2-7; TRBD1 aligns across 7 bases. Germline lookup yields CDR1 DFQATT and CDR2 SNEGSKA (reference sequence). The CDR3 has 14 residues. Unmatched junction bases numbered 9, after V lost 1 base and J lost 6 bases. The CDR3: CSARVGQSSTEQYF. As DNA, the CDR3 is TGCAGTGCTAGAGTGGGACAGAGTTCTACCGAGCAGTACTTC.

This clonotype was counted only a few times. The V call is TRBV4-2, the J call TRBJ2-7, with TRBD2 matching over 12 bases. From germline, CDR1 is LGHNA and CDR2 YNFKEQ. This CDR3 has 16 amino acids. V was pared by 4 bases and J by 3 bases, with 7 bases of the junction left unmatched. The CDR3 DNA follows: TGTGCCAGCAGCCCACTGACTAGCGGGAGAGGCTACGAGCAGTACTTC. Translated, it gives CASSPLTSGRGYEQYF.

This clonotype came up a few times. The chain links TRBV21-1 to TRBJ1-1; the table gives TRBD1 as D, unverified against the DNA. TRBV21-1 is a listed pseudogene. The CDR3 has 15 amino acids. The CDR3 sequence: CASSISNRVNTEAFF. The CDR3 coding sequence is TGTGCCAGCAGTATTTCGAACAGGGTGAACACTGAAGCTTTCTTT.

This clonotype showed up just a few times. The CDR3 nucleotides are TGCAGTGCTAGAAAATGGGACCGAACGGACGAGCAGTACTTC. Protein sequence: CSARKWDRTDEQYF. This chain connects TRBV20-1 to TRBJ2-7, with D perhaps assigned TRBD1 or TRBD2 (5 bases each). Trimming shortened V by 2 bases and J by 5 bases, and 16 bases separated the two germline ends. Looked up from germline, CDR1 is DFQATT and CDR2 is SNEGSKA (reference sequence). The CDR3 is 14 residues long.

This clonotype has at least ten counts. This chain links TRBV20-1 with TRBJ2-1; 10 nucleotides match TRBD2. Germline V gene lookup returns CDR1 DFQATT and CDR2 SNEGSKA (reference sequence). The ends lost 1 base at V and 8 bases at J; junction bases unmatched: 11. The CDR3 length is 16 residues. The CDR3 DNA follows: TGCAGTGCTAGAGCGTTTATTAGCGGGAGGAGCGATGAGCAGTTCTTC. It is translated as CSARAFISGRSDEQFF.

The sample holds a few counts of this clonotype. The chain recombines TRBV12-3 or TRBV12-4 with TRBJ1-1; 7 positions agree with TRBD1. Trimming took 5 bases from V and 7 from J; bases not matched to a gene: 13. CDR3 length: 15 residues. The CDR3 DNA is TGTGCCAGCAGTCCCAGACAGGGAATGTCCGTTGAAGCTTTCTTT. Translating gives CASSPRQGMSVEAFF.

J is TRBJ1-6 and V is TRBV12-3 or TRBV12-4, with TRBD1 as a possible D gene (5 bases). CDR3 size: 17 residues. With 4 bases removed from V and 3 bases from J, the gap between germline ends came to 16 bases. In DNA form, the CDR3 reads TGTGCCAGCAGTTACTACGCGGTCGGGGGCTATAATTCACCCCTCCACTTT. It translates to CASSYYAVGGYNSPLHF.

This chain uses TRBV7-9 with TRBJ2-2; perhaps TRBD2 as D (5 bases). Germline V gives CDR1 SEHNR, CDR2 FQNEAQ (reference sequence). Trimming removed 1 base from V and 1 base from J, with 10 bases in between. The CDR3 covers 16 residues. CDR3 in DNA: TGTGCCAGCAGCTTAGTTGGGAGTTGGAACACCGGGGAGCTGTTTTTT. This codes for CASSLVGSWNTGELFF.